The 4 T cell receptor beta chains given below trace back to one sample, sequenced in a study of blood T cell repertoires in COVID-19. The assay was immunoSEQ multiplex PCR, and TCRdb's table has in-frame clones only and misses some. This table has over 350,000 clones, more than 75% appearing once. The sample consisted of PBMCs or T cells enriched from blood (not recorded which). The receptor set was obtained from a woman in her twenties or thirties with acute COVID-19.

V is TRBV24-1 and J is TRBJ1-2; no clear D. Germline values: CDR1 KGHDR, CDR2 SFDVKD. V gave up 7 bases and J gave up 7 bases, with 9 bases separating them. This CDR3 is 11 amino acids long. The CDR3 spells CATSYEGGYTF. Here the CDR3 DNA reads TGTGCCACCAGCTACGAGGGTGGCTACACCTTC.

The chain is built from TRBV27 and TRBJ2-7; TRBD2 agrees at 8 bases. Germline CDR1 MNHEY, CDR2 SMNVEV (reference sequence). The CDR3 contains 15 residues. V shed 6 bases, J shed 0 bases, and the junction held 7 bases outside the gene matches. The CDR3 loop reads CASSRKRGPSYEQYF. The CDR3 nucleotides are TGTGCCAGCAGCCGGAAGCGGGGGCCCTCCTACGAGCAGTACTTC.

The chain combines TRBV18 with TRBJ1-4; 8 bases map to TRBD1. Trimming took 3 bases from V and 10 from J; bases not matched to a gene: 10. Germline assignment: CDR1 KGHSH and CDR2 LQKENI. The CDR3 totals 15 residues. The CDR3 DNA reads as TGTGCCAGCTCACCGAGGACAGGGTCGTGGGGAAAACTGTTTTTT. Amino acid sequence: CASSPRTGSWGKLFF.

CDR3 DNA sequence: TGTGCCAGCAGCCCCCAAGGGGCCATGAACACTGAAGCTTTCTTT. Amino acids: CASSPQGAMNTEAFF. The rearrangement joins TRBV5-4 to TRBJ1-1; TRBD1 might be the D (5 bases). The CDR3 loop spans 15 amino acids. Looked up from germline, CDR1 is SGHNT and CDR2 is YYREEE (reference sequence). Trimming removed 4 bases from V and 0 bases from J, with 13 bases in between. The entire variable domain, with the rest obtained from reference TRBV5-4 and TRBJ1-1, is as follows: ETGVTQSPTHLIKTRGQQVTLRCSSQSGHNTVSWYQQALGQGPQFIFQYYREEENGRGNFPPRFSGLQFPNYSSELNVNALELDDSALYLCASSPQGAMNTEAFFGQGTRLTVV.